This paragraph reports one T cell receptor (beta chain). The data were taken from a study of shared clonotypes between healthy human individuals. Profiling relied on immunoSEQ multiplex PCR, and the TCRdb table lists in-frame clones only, not all of them. The table includes more than 2 million clones, about 95% detected once. V gave up 6 bases and J gave up 0 bases, with 14 bases separating them. This CDR3 is 15 amino acids long. CDR1 LNHDA and CDR2 SQIVND come from the germline V gene (reference sequence). This chain links TRBV19 with TRBJ2-5, with D possibly being TRBD2 (5 bases). The source of this sequence is a man between 18 and 29 years old in good health. Sequencing used naive CD4+ T cells sorted from blood. Subset in this sample: CD45RA+ positively selected. This CDR3 is CASSSDGVYQETQYF. As DNA, the CDR3 is TGTGCCAGTAGCTCCGACGGGGTGTACCAAGAGACCCAGTACTTC.